Listed here is a single T cell receptor beta chain. Its recognized antigen is unknown. No base-level quality is on record; no much larger clone is a single base apart. This specimen belongs to a study of shared clonotypes between healthy human individuals (TCRdb year 2020). About the investigation overall: A couple of women and a few men aged 18 to 49 years were included in the cohort. For each donor, three plates each were used for CD4 naive and CD4 memory, two plates were used for CD8 naive, and one plate was used for CD8 memory. The study deeply sequenced blood TCR repertoires of about 5 healthy adults to estimate repertoire size and the extent of clonotype sharing between individuals. To increase sequencing depth and limit assay-specific biases, different laboratories used diverse techniques to prepare libraries and sequence TCR repertoires. Each donor's leukapheresis produced roughly between roughly 0.85 and 9.5 billion PBMCs.

The CDR3 measures 16 amino acids from cysteine to phenylalanine. Only the CDR3 DNA is retained, 48 bases long and in frame from the first base. CDR1 and CDR2 are drawn from the germline V gene: SNHLY, FYNNEI. Relative to germline, V is 6 bases shorter and J is 8 bases shorter, with 23 bases between their ends. What the work shows at the level of the full study, not this receptor alone: Pairwise subsampling led to the expectation that sequencing depth would affect the degree of clonotype sharing among donors. Higher generation probabilities were observed for clonotypes shared by all four sorted-subset donors than for non-shared clonotypes. Across a few donors, about 5.2% of naive CD4, roughly 3.5% of naive CD8, about 2% of memory CD4, and roughly 0.41% of memory CD8 clonotypes were shared. Sampling was restricted to blood, and TCR repertoires in tissues likely differ from the TCR repertoires found in blood. The genetic and exposure-history diversity represented was limited by the small number of donors. Incomplete sequencing was indicated by rarefaction of sorted-subset datasets, despite the large sequencing depth. Naive subsets generally had larger estimated clonotype richness than memory subsets.

The donors were healthy, HIV-negative adults who had no recently reported acute infections or vaccinations. Only Caucasian adults living in Nashville, Tennessee, USA were represented among the donors. CD4+ T cells were enriched through magnetic negative selection, after which naive cells were positively selected on CD45RA and the remaining negative fraction served as the memory subset. After blood collection by leukapheresis, PBMCs were isolated using Ficoll-Histopaque density gradient centrifugation and then cryopreserved in the vapor phase of liquid nitrogen. Analytical flow cytometry was used to check the purity and quantity of every magnetically sorted T cell population. Genomic DNA was isolated from each sorted fraction and quantified by UV absorbance on a Nanodrop 2000c. TCR CDR3 regions were amplified from genomic DNA by multiplex PCR using the deep immunoSEQ assay. Extracted genomic DNA from each cell subset was spread evenly across all wells of several immunoSEQ 96-well plates, with each plate serving as a replicate. Each replicate PCR for sorted subsets received about 200 ng genomic DNA, equal to around 32,000 T cell genomes. Purified libraries were quantified with a Qubit 3.0 fluorometer, sized on a Bioanalyzer 2100, and re-quantified with the KAPA Library Quantification kit. Every immunoSEQ 96-well plate was sequenced on a separate single-read 150-cycle Illumina NextSeq 550 flow cell. The source study handled its data this way. Because only junctional sequences without quality scores were contained in the immunoSEQ output, filtering matching that applied to full-length reads could not be performed. Sequences were annotated with PyIR, a Python wrapper for IgBLAST v1.9, using IMGT germline references to assign V/J genes and CDR3. Reads with weak V/J assignments (E-value above 1e-6), missing CDR3, stop codons, out-of-frame junctions, or ambiguous translated residues were removed. V3J clonotypes were defined as sequences sharing the same inferred V gene, J gene, and CDR3 amino acid sequence. Percentage overlap between repertoires was calculated by dividing the number of shared unique clonotypes by the size of the smaller repertoire. Richness of each repertoire was evaluated using RTK rarefaction, the Chao1 estimator, and Recon v2.1 estimates of unobserved clonotypes. OLGA was used to compute generation probabilities for all TCRbeta clonotypes that the gDNA method yielded from four donors. Here the immuneACCESS table is served through TCRdb, limited to in-frame sequences with V and J called. Missing clones are a known gap in these copies; in checked studies unresolved V genes cover under half, and the rest lacks a known reason. D and trimming were read from the DNA, whereas the V and J calls and clone size are those reported in that table. Counted in this sample were about 1.1 million clones; 60% to 85% of them appeared once. The ten largest account for approximately 0.95% of the sample.

The sequenced sample consisted of memory CD4+ T cells from PBMCs. The cell subset or site label, as the study defines it: CD45RA-negative fraction. The clonotype comes from a man aged 18-30 years in good health. Some clones in this sample may be carry-over from other donors' samples. This sequence uses TRBV2 and TRBJ2-1, with the D segment identity uncertain. CDR3 sequence: CASRREGRTTYHEQFF. Read as DNA, the sequence is TGTGCCAGCAGGAGAGAAGGCAGGACCACATACCATGAGCAGTTCTTC.